The source of this T cell receptor beta chain is a study of T cells after yellow fever vaccination. TCRdb called the 5' RACE reads again in MiXCR, with one record for every CDR3 protein. The profile shows fewer than 450,000 distinct CDR3 sequences, about 9.9% of them singletons. This clonotype occurred a few times. The sequencing here drew on PBMCs, taken on the day of the first yellow fever vaccination. This clonotype was sampled from a man between 18 and 35 years old who received the YFV17D yellow fever vaccine.

DNA for the CDR3: TGTGCCAGCAGCAAAAATGGGCGAGTAGTGGGTGAAAAACTGTTTTTT. Protein sequence: CASSKNGRVVGEKLFF. V and J are TRBV21-1 and TRBJ1-4; TRBD1 reflects the table's D call only, with no check against the DNA. TRBV21-1 is shown as a pseudogene. This CDR3 contains 16 residues.